The rows below give T cell receptor beta chains drawn from one sample of a study of brain T cells in children with intractable seizures. Assay used: immunoSEQ multiplex PCR; TCRdb lists only in-frame clones, some missing. The sample lists under 150,000 clones, roughly 94% occurring once. The starting material was peripheral blood, obtained at surgery. The receptors derive from a boy in the first two years of life with hemimegalencephaly and intractable seizures. CDR3s include the opening cysteine and the closing phenylalanine or tryptophan. A D gene is named only where the DNA matches it firmly. Clone size is stated in some rows and not others, as once, few, many or a class when expanded.

J | V | size | D | DNA | CDR3
TRBJ1-3 | TRBV5-4 | once | TRBD1 | TGTGCCAGCAGCGACGGACAGGGTAGGGACGCCATATATTTT | CASSDGQGRDAIYF
TRBJ2-7 | TRBV27 | - | - | TGTGCCAGCAGCCCCCCCAGCGAGCAGTACTTC | CASSPPSEQYF
TRBJ2-1 | TRBV7-9 | - | - | TGTGCCAGCAGCTTAGCGGGGCCGGGCAATGAGCAGTTCTTC | CASSLAGPGNEQFF
TRBJ2-7 | TRBV30 | - | - | TGTGCCTGGGGAGTGTACGAGCAGTACTTC | CAWGVYEQYF
TRBJ1-2 | TRBV27 | - | - | TGTGCCAGCAGGGACTTCGGGGAATTGGGTGGCTACACCTTC | CASRDFGELGGYTF
TRBJ2-1 | TRBV7-2 | - | - | TGTGCCAGCAGCTTTGTAGTGGGGGGCTCCTACAATGAGCAGTTCTTC | CASSFVVGGSYNEQFF
TRBJ2-7 | TRBV25-1 | - | TRBD1 | TGTGCCAGCACCGGGACAGGGCGCTACGAGCAGTACTTC | CASTGTGRYEQYF
TRBJ2-1 | TRBV4-1 | - | TRBD2 | TGCGCCAGCAGCCACCCCCTTCGTAGCGGGAGAAACTACAATGAGCAGTTCTTC | CASSHPLRSGRNYNEQFF
TRBJ2-7 | TRBV12-3/TRBV12-4 | - | TRBD2 | TGTGCCAGCAGTTCGCTAGCGGCCTACGAGCAGTACTTC | CASSSLAAYEQYF
TRBJ2-5 | TRBV27 | - | TRBD2 | TGTGCCAGCAGTTTAGGGACTATGGGCCGAGAGACCCAGTACTTC | CASSLGTMGRETQYF
TRBJ1-6 | TRBV18 | - | - | TGTGCCAGCTCGCCCGGGTCCCTGGTTTCACCCCTCCACTTT | CASSPGSLVSPLHF
TRBJ1-1 | TRBV5-1 | - | - | TGCGCCAGCAGCTGGGGCCGGGACACCAGGAACACTGAAGCTTTCTTT | CASSWGRDTRNTEAFF
TRBJ2-7 | TRBV27 | - | TRBD1 | TGTGCCAGCAGTCCTTCCCTCGCAGGGGGCCCCTCCGAGCAGTACTTC | CASSPSLAGGPSEQYF
TRBJ2-7 | TRBV25-1 | once | - | TGTGCCAGTAGCTCCCAAGGGGCCCACGAGCAGTACTTC | CASSSQGAHEQYF
TRBJ2-1 | TRBV15 | - | - | TGTGCCACCAGCAGAGGATATAGTGTGGGGAACTACAATGAGCAGTTCTTC | CATSRGYSVGNYNEQFF
TRBJ1-5 | TRBV24-1 | - | TRBD1 | TGTGCCACCAGTGCCTCTGACAGGGGGGACAATCAGCCCCAGCATTTT | CATSASDRGDNQPQHF
TRBJ2-2 | TRBV6-5 | - | - | TGTGCCAGCAGTCCACAGGGATCCGGGGAGCTGTTTTTT | CASSPQGSGELFF
TRBJ2-1 | TRBV7-2 | - | - | TGTGCCAGCAGGAGTAAGGGACTTCACTACAATGAGCAGTTCTTC | CASRSKGLHYNEQFF
TRBJ1-6 | TRBV2 | - | - | TGTGCCAGCAGGGACAATAATTCACCCCTCCACTTT | CASRDNNSPLHF
TRBJ2-2 | TRBV2 | - | TRBD2 | TGTGCCAGCAGACTAGCGGGGTCCACCGGGGAGCTGTTTTTT | CASRLAGSTGELFF
TRBJ2-5 | TRBV7-9 | - | - | TGTGCCAGCAGCTTATCTTGGGGTGGCGAGACCCAGTACTTC | CASSLSWGGETQYF
TRBJ1-2 | TRBV10-2 | - | - | TGCGCCAGCAGTGACCGGGGCGGCTATGGCTACACCTTC | CASSDRGGYGYTF
TRBJ2-5 | TRBV15 | - | - | TGTGCCACCAGCACTCCTTGGAGGGAGACCCAGTACTTC | CATSTPWRETQYF
TRBJ2-3 | TRBV28 | - | TRBD1 | TGTGCCAGCAGTTTAAGGGACAGGGCAACAGATACGCAGTATTTT | CASSLRDRATDTQYF
TRBJ2-3 | TRBV9 | - | - | TGTGCCAGCAGCGTAGGTGGAGGGGGGCAGTTCACAGATACGCAGTATTTT | CASSVGGGGQFTDTQYF
TRBJ2-3 | TRBV10-3 | - | - | TGTGCCATCAGTGGGCTAGCGAACACAGATACGCAGTATTTT | CAISGLANTDTQYF
TRBJ2-7 | TRBV2 | - | - | TGTGCCAGCAGTGTAGGATCAGGGACAGAGCAGTACTTC | CASSVGSGTEQYF
TRBJ1-5 | TRBV10-3 | few | - | TGTGCCATCAGCAAGCAGGGAAGCAATCAGCCCCAGCATTTT | CAISKQGSNQPQHF
TRBJ2-3 | TRBV19 | - | - | TGTGCCAGTAGTAGACGTCTGGGCACAGATACGCAGTATTTT | CASSRRLGTDTQYF
TRBJ2-1 | TRBV7-9 | once | - | TGTGCCAGCAGCATCGCTACCGGGTTCCGCGCACCCGACTACAATGAGCAGTTCTTC | CASSIATGFRAPDYNEQFF
TRBJ1-1 | TRBV9 | - | - | TGTGCCAGCAGCGTACGACAGATCTCTGAAGCTTTCTTT | CASSVRQISEAFF
TRBJ2-3 | TRBV28 | - | - | TGTGCCAGCACTGGGGGCCCCAGCACAGATACGCAGTATTTT | CASTGGPSTDTQYF
TRBJ1-3 | TRBV18 | - | - | TGTGCCAGCTCACTCCCTTGGGAGGGGGAGACTCCTGGAAACACCATATATTTT | CASSLPWEGETPGNTIYF
TRBJ2-7 | TRBV2 | - | - | TGTGCCAGCAGTGAGTGGGACGCCGAACAGTACTTC | CASSEWDAEQYF
TRBJ2-3 | TRBV14 | - | TRBD2 | TGTGCCAGCAGCCATGTGTGGACGGGGGGGAACACAGATACGCAGTATTTT | CASSHVWTGGNTDTQYF
TRBJ2-1 | TRBV29-1 | - | TRBD2 | TGCAGCGTTGACGGCTTAGCGGGAGTCAGCTCCTACAATGAGCAGTTCTTC | CSVDGLAGVSSYNEQFF
TRBJ2-1 | TRBV6-2/TRBV6-3 | - | - | TGTGCCAGCAGTTACTCGGGAGACTCCTACAATGAGCAGTTCTTC | CASSYSGDSYNEQFF
TRBJ1-1 | TRBV14 | - | - | TGTGCCAGCAGCCAAGGGACTGAAGCTTTCTTT | CASSQGTEAFF
TRBJ2-7 | TRBV5-1 | - | - | TGCGCCAGCAGCTTGGGGCCCCTCGGTCCCTCCTACGAGCAGTACTTC | CASSLGPLGPSYEQYF
TRBJ1-4 | TRBV28 | - | - | TGTGCCAGCAGTTTTAGCCCAGGGAGAAGTGAAAGACTGTTTTTT | CASSFSPGRSERLFF
TRBJ1-6 | TRBV13 | - | - | TGTGCCAGCAGCTTATTTGCAGGGCCGGGGGTCACCCTCCACTTT | CASSLFAGPGVTLHF
TRBJ1-5 | TRBV28 | - | TRBD1 | TGTGCCAGCAGCTCCGGGACAGGGCTTAATCAGCCCCAGCATTTT | CASSSGTGLNQPQHF
TRBJ1-1 | TRBV28 | - | - | TGTGCCAGCAGTTCCCCAGGACCTCCGAAGTCCTCGGCTTTCTTT | CASSSPGPPKSSAFF
TRBJ1-1 | TRBV27 | - | - | TGTGCCAGCAGTTACGGGGCTGGGAACACTGAAGCTTTCTTT | CASSYGAGNTEAFF
TRBJ2-1 | TRBV4-1 | - | - | TGCGCCAGCAGCCAAGATTGGCCCCAGACATTCCCCTACAATGAGCAGTTCTTC | CASSQDWPQTFPYNEQFF
TRBJ2-2 | TRBV19 | - | TRBD2 | TGTGCCAGTAGTACCCGGACTAGCGGACCCTTAAACACCGGGGAGCTGTTTTTT | CASSTRTSGPLNTGELFF
TRBJ1-4 | TRBV7-9 | - | TRBD1 | TGTGCCAGCGGCCAGGGGGGCGCGAGTTCTAATGAAAAACTGTTTTTT | CASGQGGASSNEKLFF
TRBJ1-3 | TRBV28 | - | - | TGTGCCAGCACTGCCCATGGGGGTAGGGACTCTGGAAACACCATATATTTT | CASTAHGGRDSGNTIYF
TRBJ2-7 | TRBV11-3 | - | - | TGTGCCAGCAGCTTAGATGATGGGGTTCTCTACGAGCAGTACTTC | CASSLDDGVLYEQYF